This paragraph reports one T cell receptor (beta chain). The source of the sample is a study of blood T cell repertoires in COVID-19. Assay used: immunoSEQ multiplex PCR; TCRdb lists only in-frame clones, some missing. The sample records almost 400,000 clones, nearly 90% being singletons. CDR1 and CDR2 (germline): MNHEY, SMNVEV (reference sequence). After removal of 9 bases from V and 3 bases from J, the junction contained 16 bases not matched to a gene. The CDR3 contains 17 residues. V gene TRBV27 combines with J gene TRBJ2-7, with 11 bases fitting TRBD1. This TCR came from a woman in her 30s who had recovered from COVID-19. What was sequenced was PBMCs or T cells enriched from blood (not recorded which). Here the CDR3 reads CASTGTGGYRGIYEQYF. The CDR3 DNA reads TGTGCCAGTACCGGGACAGGGGGTTACCGAGGAATCTACGAGCAGTACTTC.